This is a list of T cell receptor beta chains from one sample in a study of T-cell memory formation after mild COVID-19. MiXCR, run by TCRdb on the 5' RACE reads, gives a single entry per CDR3 protein. Of approximately 290,000 distinct CDR3 sequences listed, 8% to 10% are singletons. Sample: PBMCs or a T cell subset sorted from them (not recorded which). Receptors were obtained from a man between 18 and 29 years old who had mild COVID-19 (a few samples of this study predate the infection). Cell type and time point are not known. Each CDR3 is given with its conserved first and last residue. Each record gives: D gene, clone size, V gene, J gene, CDR3 DNA, CDR3 protein. A D gene is named only where the DNA matches it firmly. Clone sizes are given selectively: once, few, many, or a class where the clone is expanded.

NA	NA	TRBV29-1	TRBJ2-2	TGCAGCGTCGAAATGACAGGGGCCCGGGGGGCCGGGGAGCTGTTTTTT	CSVEMTGARGAGELFF
TRBD1	few	TRBV29-1	TRBJ1-2	TGCAGCGTAAAGGACAGGGGTAACTATGGCTACACCTTC	CSVKDRGNYGYTF
NA	NA	TRBV4-1	TRBJ2-5	TGCGCCAGCAGCCAAGATTGGGTATTAGAGACCCAGTACTTC	CASSQDWVLETQYF
TRBD1	many	TRBV5-1	TRBJ1-2	TGCGCCAGCAGCTTAAATCCTGACAGGGGGCCTAACTATGGCTACACCTTC	CASSLNPDRGPNYGYTF
NA	few	TRBV5-1	TRBJ2-5	TGCGCCAGCAGCTTTGGACAGTTAGAGACCCAGTACTTC	CASSFGQLETQYF
TRBD2	many	TRBV5-1	TRBJ2-2	TGCGCCAGCAGCTTGGGACTAGCGGTCACCGGGGAGCTGTTTTTT	CASSLGLAVTGELFF
NA	once	TRBV5-1	TRBJ1-5	TGCGCCAGCAGCTTGGGGGACATATTTGGCAATCAGCCCCAGCATTTT	CASSLGDIFGNQPQHF
NA	many	TRBV3-1	TRBJ1-5	TGTGCCAGCAGCGTGGGGGTGCGGGGGTTTCAGCCCCAGCATTTT	CASSVGVRGFQPQHF
NA	NA	TRBV2	TRBJ2-3	TGTGCCAGCAGGAGGGACCCCTTAGATACGCAGTATTTT	CASRRDPLDTQYF
NA	NA	TRBV9	TRBJ1-2	TGTGCCAGCAGCCTTACTTCAGGGGCTAACTATGGCTACACCTTC	CASSLTSGANYGYTF
NA	many	TRBV9	TRBJ2-6	TGTGCCAGCAGCACCAGGACCCTAAGGTCCGGGGCCAACGTCCTGACTTTC	CASSTRTLRSGANVLTF
NA	NA	TRBV7-3	TRBJ2-5	TGTGCCAGAAGCTTAAGGACCAGGGAGACCCAGTACTTC	CARSLRTRETQYF
NA	few	TRBV20-1	TRBJ1-2	TGCAGTGCTAGAAAGACAGCCGGGGGCTATGGCTACACCTTC	CSARKTAGGYGYTF
NA	NA	TRBV5-1	TRBJ2-7	TGCGCCAGCAGCTTGGCCGCCAGTCCTCCCTACGAGCAGTACTTC	CASSLAASPPYEQYF
TRBD1	few	TRBV10-3	TRBJ2-1	TGTGCCACAGGGACAGGTGCGGATGAGCAGTTCTTC	CATGTGADEQFF
NA	many	TRBV6-6	TRBJ2-1	TGTGCCAGCGAAGGGAATGAGCAGTTCTTC	CASEGNEQFF
TRBD2	few	TRBV7-9	TRBJ2-5	TGTGCCAGCAGCCGCAGACTAGCGGGAACTCAAGAGACCCAGTACTTC	CASSRRLAGTQETQYF
NA	few	TRBV7-2	TRBJ2-3	TGTGCCAGCACGCGGTCGGACAGCCACACAGATACGCAGTATTTT	CASTRSDSHTDTQYF
NA	NA	TRBV10-2	TRBJ1-4	TGCGCCAGCATGAAACAGGGCCGGGTGGGAGAAAAACTGTTTTTT	CASMKQGRVGEKLFF
NA	few	TRBV5-4	TRBJ1-1	TGTGCCAGCAACATAGGGGGGATGAACACTGAAGCTTTCTTT	CASNIGGMNTEAFF
TRBD2	few	TRBV7-9	TRBJ2-2	TGTGCCAGCAGCTTGACTAGCGGAAACACCGGGGAGCTGTTTTTT	CASSLTSGNTGELFF
NA	NA	TRBV4-1	TRBJ2-5	TGCGCCAGCAGCCAAGTGCCGGGGCGGCAGGGAGTCCAAGAGACCCAGTACTTC	CASSQVPGRQGVQETQYF
TRBD2	NA	TRBV7-8	TRBJ2-5	TGTGCCAGCAGCTTAGGTCGAATGACTAGCGGAGGGGAGACCCAGTACTTC	CASSLGRMTSGGETQYF
TRBD2	few	TRBV5-1	TRBJ2-1	TGCGCCAGCAGCCAAGGGACTAGCGGGGGGGCAGACAATGAGCAGTTCTTC	CASSQGTSGGADNEQFF
NA	NA	TRBV20-1	TRBJ2-3	TGCAGTGCTAGAGAGGGGTGGAGAGATTCAGATACGCAGTATTTT	CSAREGWRDSDTQYF
NA	few	TRBV7-2	TRBJ1-2	TGTGCCAGCAGCCGACAGGAATATGGCTACACCTTC	CASSRQEYGYTF
TRBD2	many	TRBV2	TRBJ2-1	TGTGCCAGCAGCTCGGGGGGGCTGCATGAGCAGTTCTTC	CASSSGGLHEQFF
NA	NA	TRBV27	TRBJ2-3	TGTGCCAGCAGTGGAGGAATTAGCACAGATACGCAGTATTTT	CASSGGISTDTQYF